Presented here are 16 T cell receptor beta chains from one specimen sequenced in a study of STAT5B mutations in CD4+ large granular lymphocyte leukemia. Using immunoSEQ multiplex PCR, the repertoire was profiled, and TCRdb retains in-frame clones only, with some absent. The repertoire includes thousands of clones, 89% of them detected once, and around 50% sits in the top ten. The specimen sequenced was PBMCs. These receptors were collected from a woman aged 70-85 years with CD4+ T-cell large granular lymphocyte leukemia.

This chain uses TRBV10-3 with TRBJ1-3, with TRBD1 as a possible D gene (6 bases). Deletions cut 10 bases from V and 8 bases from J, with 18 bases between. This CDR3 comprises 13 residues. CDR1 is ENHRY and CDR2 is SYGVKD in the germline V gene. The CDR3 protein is CATQGGVRDTIYF. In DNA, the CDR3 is TGTGCCACGCAAGGGGGGGTGAGGGACACCATATATTTT.

The CDR3 region is CASSRGRAGWNTEAFF. The CDR3 DNA reads as TGTGCCAGCAGTCGAGGCCGAGCAGGGTGGAACACTGAAGCTTTCTTT. The rearrangement joins TRBV28 to TRBJ1-1, with TRBD1 as a possible D gene (5 bases). Germline V gene lookup returns CDR1 MDHEN and CDR2 SYDVKM. The CDR3 sequence is 16 residues long. Trimming left V 5 bases short and J 1 base short, with 17 bases between.

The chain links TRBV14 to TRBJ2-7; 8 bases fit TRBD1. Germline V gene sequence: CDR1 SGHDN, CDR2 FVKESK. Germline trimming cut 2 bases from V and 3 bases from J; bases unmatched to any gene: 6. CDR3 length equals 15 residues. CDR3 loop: CASSQKQGGFYEQYF. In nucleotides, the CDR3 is TGTGCCAGCAGCCAAAAACAGGGGGGATTCTACGAGCAGTACTTC.

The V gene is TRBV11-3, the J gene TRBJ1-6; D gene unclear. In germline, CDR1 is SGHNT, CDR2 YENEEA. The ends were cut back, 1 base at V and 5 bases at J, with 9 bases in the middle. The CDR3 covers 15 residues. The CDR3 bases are TGTGCCAGCAGCTTAGGCAGAGGCAATAATTCACCCCTCCACTTT. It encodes CASSLGRGNNSPLHF.

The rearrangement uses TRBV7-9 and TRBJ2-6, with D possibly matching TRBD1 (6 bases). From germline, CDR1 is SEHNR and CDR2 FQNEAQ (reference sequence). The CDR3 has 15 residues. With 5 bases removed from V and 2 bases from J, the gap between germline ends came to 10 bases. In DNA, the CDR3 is TGTGCCAGCAGCCCCAAGGGGGCTGGGGCCAACGTCCTGACTTTC. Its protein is CASSPKGAGANVLTF.

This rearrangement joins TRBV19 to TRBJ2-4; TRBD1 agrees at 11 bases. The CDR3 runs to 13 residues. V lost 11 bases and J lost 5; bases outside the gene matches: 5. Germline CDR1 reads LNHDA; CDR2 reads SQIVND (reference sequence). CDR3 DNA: TGTGCCGCCGGACAGGGGGCGGAAAACATTCAGTACTTC. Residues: CAAGQGAENIQYF.

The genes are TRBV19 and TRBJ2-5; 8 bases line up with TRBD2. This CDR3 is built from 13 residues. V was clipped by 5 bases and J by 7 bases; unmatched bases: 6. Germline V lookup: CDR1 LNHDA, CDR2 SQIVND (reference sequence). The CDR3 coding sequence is TGTGCCAGTAGTGCTCCCGGACTAGCGACCCAGTACTTC. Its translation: CASSAPGLATQYF.

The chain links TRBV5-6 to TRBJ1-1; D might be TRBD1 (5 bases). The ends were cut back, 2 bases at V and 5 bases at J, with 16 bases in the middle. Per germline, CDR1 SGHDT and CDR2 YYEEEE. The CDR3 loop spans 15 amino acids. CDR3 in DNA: TGTGCCAGCAGCTTAAATCAGGGTGTGGGAACTGAAGCTTTCTTT. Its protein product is CASSLNQGVGTEAFF.

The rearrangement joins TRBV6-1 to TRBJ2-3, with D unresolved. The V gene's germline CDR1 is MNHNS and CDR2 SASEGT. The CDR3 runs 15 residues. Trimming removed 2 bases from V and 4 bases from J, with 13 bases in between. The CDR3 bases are TGTGCCAGCAGTGAAAGCCCACCGCCTTCAGATACGCAGTATTTT. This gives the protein CASSESPPPSDTQYF.

The CDR3 protein is CASSPYQGRRNGYTF. The CDR3 DNA reads TGCGCCAGCAGTCCCTATCAGGGGAGACGGAACGGCTACACCTTC. The chain carries TRBV23-1 and TRBJ1-2; D is possibly TRBD1 (6 bases). TRBV23-1 is identified as an open reading frame with a role that is uncertain. This CDR3 comprises 15 residues. V was shortened by 4 bases and J by 8 bases, with 20 bases between the two germline ends.

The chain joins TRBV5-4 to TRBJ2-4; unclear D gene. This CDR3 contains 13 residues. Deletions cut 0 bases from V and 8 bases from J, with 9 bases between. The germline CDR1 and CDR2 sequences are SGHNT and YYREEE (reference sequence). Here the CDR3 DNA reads TGTGCCAGCAGCTTGGACGGCAAGTACATTCAGTACTTC. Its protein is CASSLDGKYIQYF.

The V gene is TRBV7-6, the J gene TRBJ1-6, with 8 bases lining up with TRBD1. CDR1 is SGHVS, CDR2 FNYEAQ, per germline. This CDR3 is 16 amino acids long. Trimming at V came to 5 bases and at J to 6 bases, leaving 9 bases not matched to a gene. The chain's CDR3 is CASSPTGTGFNSPLHF. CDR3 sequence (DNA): TGTGCCAGCAGCCCTACCGGGACAGGCTTTAATTCACCCCTCCACTTT.

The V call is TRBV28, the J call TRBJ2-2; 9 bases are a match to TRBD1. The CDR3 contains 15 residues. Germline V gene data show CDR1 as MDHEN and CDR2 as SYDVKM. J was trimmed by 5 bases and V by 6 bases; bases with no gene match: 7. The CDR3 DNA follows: TGTGCCAGCAGCTCCGCCGGGACAGGGACCGGGGAGCTGTTTTTT. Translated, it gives CASSSAGTGTGELFF. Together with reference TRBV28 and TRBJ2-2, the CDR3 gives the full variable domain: DVKVTQSSRYLVKRTGEKVFLECVQDMDHENMFWYRQDPGLGLRLIYFSYDVKMKEKGDIPEGYSVSREKKERFSLILESASTNQTSMYLCASSSAGTGTGELFFGEGSRLTVL.

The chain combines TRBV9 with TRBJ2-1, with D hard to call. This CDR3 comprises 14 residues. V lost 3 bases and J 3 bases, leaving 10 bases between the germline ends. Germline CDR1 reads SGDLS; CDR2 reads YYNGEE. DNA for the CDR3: TGTGCCAGCAGCGGGAACGACTTCTACAATGAGCAGTTCTTC. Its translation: CASSGNDFYNEQFF.

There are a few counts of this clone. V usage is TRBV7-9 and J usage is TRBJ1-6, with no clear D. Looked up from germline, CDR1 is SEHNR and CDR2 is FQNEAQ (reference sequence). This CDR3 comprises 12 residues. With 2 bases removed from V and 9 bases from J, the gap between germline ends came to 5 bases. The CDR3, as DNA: TGTGCCAGCAGCTTAACGTCTTCACCCCTCCACTTT. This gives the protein CASSLTSSPLHF.

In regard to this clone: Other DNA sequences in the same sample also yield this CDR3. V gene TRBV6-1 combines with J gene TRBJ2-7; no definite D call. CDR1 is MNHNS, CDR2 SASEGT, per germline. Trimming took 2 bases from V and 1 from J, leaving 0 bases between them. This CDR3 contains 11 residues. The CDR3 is CASSESYEQYF. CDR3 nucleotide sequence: TGTGCCAGCAGTGAATCCTACGAGCAGTACTTC.